The T cell receptor beta chain under discussion was sequenced for a study of cytomegalovirus exposure and HLA in healthy donors. General study findings and limits: In an earlier analysis, productive rearrangement rates for most beta V segments clustered near 87% or 30%. It has been reported that TCR beta sequences accurately predicted the HLA-A and HLA-B alleles of most subjects.

There are 13 residues in the CDR3. Germline V lookup: CDR1 SGHKS, CDR2 YYEKEE (reference sequence). J gave up 1 base and V 9 bases, and 6 bases lay outside the gene matches. Comment on this clone: Its antigen is unknown.

A multiplex PCR was run with 60 Vbeta primers and 13 Jbeta primers. TCRdb's table, derived via immunoSEQ multiplex PCR, lists solely in-frame clones and lacks some. The sample lists 85,000 to 130,000 clones; about a tenth were seen once. The rearrangement uses TRBV5-5 and TRBJ2-5, with TRBD1 matching over 7 bases. The receptor's source is a man in his forties in good health and CMV-seropositive. The sample taken for sequencing was PBMCs. CDR3 residues: CATHRDSQETQYF. Written as DNA, the CDR3 is TGTGCCACGCACCGGGACAGCCAAGAGACCCAGTACTTC.